Each of the 9 T cell receptor beta chains below was sequenced from the same sample in a study of blood T cells in healthy people across ages. Combining a sample-barcoded 5' primer with a J-beta primer mix, a second PCR ran for about 7 to 11 cycles. TCRdb fed the 5' RACE reads into MiXCR, producing one record per CDR3 protein. The sample has 650,000 to 800,000 distinct CDR3 sequences; under 45% are singletons. Sample: blood. These receptors were collected from a man in his 60s in good health.

This clonotype was recorded a few times. The chain combines TRBV20-1 with TRBJ1-2; the match to TRBD1 covers 8 bases. V lost 4 bases to trimming and J lost 0 bases; unmatched junction nucleotides: 7. The CDR3 is 15 residues long. Germline CDR1 is DFQATT and CDR2 is SNEGSKA (reference sequence). CDR3 in DNA: TGCAGTGCTAACATCGGACAGGGCTCTAACTATGGCTACACCTTC. Protein: CSANIGQGSNYGYTF.

This clonotype was seen only a few times. The chain couples TRBV20-1 to TRBJ1-6, with 8 bases aligning to TRBD1. V shed 6 bases, J shed 8 bases, and the junction held 9 bases outside the gene matches. The CDR3 spans 14 residues. Germline CDR1 is DFQATT and CDR2 is SNEGSKA (reference sequence). The CDR3 sequence: CSARTGLWDSPLHF. Written as DNA, the CDR3 is TGCAGTGCACGGACAGGGTTGTGGGATTCACCCCTCCACTTT.

This clonotype appeared a few times. The chain combines TRBV20-1 with TRBJ2-3; D unclear. The CDR3 length is 14 residues. Germline V gene data show CDR1 as DFQATT and CDR2 as SNEGSKA (reference sequence). V lost 3 bases, J lost 1 base, and 11 bases lay in between. DNA of the CDR3: TGCAGTGCTAGTTACAGCCATGGCACAGATACGCAGTATTTT. This sequence encodes CSASYSHGTDTQYF.

This clonotype was detected only a few times. The V call is TRBV7-2, the J call TRBJ2-3, with 16 bases aligning to TRBD2. Germline loops: CDR1 SGHTA, CDR2 FQGNSA. V trimming: 3 bases; J trimming: 4 bases; junction bases outside the gene matches: 13. The CDR3 has 20 residues. The chain's CDR3 is CASSFAGTSGGAARADTQYF. CDR3 coding DNA: TGTGCCAGCAGCTTCGCCGGGACTAGCGGGGGGGCCGCACGCGCAGATACGCAGTATTTT.

The chain carries TRBV25-1 and TRBJ1-1; TRBD1 matches at 7 bases. Germline assignment: CDR1 MGHDK and CDR2 SYGVNS. V dropped 4 bases and J dropped 0; count of bases not matched to a gene: 11. There are 17 residues in the CDR3. The CDR3, as DNA: TGTGCCAGCAGTGGGTTTCCAGGGGGGATCATGAACACTGAAGCTTTCTTT. This encodes CASSGFPGGIMNTEAFF. Complete variable domain (other parts from reference TRBV25-1 and TRBJ1-1): EADIYQTPRYLVIGTGKKITLECSQTMGHDKMYWYQQDPGMELHLIHYSYGVNSTEKGDLSSESTVSRIRTEHFPLTLESARPSHTSQYLCASSGFPGGIMNTEAFFGQGTRLTVV.

Only a few counts were recorded for this clonotype. The gene calls are TRBV6-7 and TRBJ2-7, with 7 bases fitting TRBD1. TRBV6-7 is an ORF; its function is uncertain. V trimming: 2 bases; J trimming: 3 bases; junction bases outside the gene matches: 7. The CDR3 contains 15 residues. This CDR3 is CASSYPPGQSYEQYF. DNA of the CDR3: TGTGCCAGCAGTTACCCTCCGGGACAGAGCTACGAGCAGTACTTC.

This chain joins TRBV9 and TRBJ2-5; 7 bases align to TRBD2. This CDR3 has 16 amino acids. Germline V gives CDR1 SGDLS, CDR2 YYNGEE. V was pared by 0 bases and J by 2 bases, with 7 bases of the junction left unmatched. DNA for the CDR3: TGTGCCAGCAGCGTAGGCGGGGGTCGGGAACAAGAGACCCAGTACTTC. This encodes CASSVGGGREQETQYF.

The chain couples TRBV6-5 to TRBJ2-3, with D perhaps given as TRBD1 or TRBD2 (5 bases each). Germline V gene data show CDR1 as MNHEY and CDR2 as SVGAGI. V gave up 7 bases and J gave up 5 bases, with 13 bases separating them. This CDR3 is 13 amino acids long. The CDR3 DNA is TGTGCCAGCACCGCCCCGGGGCTAGATACGCAGTATTTT. Protein: CASTAPGLDTQYF.

The J gene is TRBJ2-4, the V gene TRBV20-1; 9 bases align to TRBD1. The DNA end lines up better with TRBJ2-7; the J call may be wrong. Germline CDR1 DFQATT, CDR2 SNEGSKA (reference sequence). The CDR3 consists of 15 residues. CDR3: CSARVAGQGFYEQYF. CDR3 sequence (DNA): TGCAGTGCTAGGGTGGCGGGACAGGGCTTCTACGAGCAGTACTTC.